The clone carrying this TCR beta chain was seen a single time. No antigen is known for it. Random hexamers primed reverse transcription of about 0.5 to 1 ug RNA. The amplification used immunoSEQ multiplex PCR on TCR beta CDR3; it spanned 54 Vbeta and 13 Jbeta. TCRdb re-analysed the immunoSEQ multiplex PCR reads in MiXCR, keeping a single row per CDR3 protein. The table includes about 200,000 distinct CDR3 sequences, 90% to 95% detected once. Sequencing of TCR beta was performed on blood CD8+ T cells and on blood CD4+ T cells. This specimen belongs to a study of CD8 T cells in Susac syndrome. General study points: The authors acknowledged that their TCR sequencing and HLA analysis involved a relatively small number of individuals.

The CDR3 contains 14 residues. Trimming took off 3 bases at V and 6 bases at J, with 13 bases between the two ends. Germline CDR1 is SGHAT and CDR2 is FQNNGV. The sequence was obtained from a human donor in good health. The chain employs TRBV11-2 and TRBJ2-3, with TRBD2 as a possible D gene (5 bases). The source material was CD4+ T cells from PBMCs. CDR3 in DNA: TGTGCCAGCAGCTTGAGGGATTCCTGGGATACGCAGTATTTT. This translates into CASSLRDSWDTQYF. The entire variable domain, with the rest obtained from reference TRBV11-2 and TRBJ2-3, is as follows: EAGVAQSPRYKIIEKRQSVAFWCNPISGHATLYWYQQILGQGPKLLIQFQNNGVVDDSQLPKDRFSAERLKGVDSTLKIQPAKLEDSAVYLCASSLRDSWDTQYFGPGTRLTVL.